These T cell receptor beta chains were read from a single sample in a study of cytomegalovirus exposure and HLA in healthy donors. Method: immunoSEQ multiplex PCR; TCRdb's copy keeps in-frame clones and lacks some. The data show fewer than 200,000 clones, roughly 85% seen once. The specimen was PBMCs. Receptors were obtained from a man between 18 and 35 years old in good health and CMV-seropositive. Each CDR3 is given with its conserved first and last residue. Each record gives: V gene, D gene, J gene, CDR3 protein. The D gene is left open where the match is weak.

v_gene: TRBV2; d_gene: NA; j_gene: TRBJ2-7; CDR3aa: CASSGSDWQSGEQYF
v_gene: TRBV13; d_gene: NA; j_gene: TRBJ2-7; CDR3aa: CASSPPQGEHEQYF
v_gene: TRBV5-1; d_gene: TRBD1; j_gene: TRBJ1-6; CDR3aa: CASSLRDRNNSPLHF
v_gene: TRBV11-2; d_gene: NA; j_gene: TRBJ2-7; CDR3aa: CASSDPGEDRYEQYF
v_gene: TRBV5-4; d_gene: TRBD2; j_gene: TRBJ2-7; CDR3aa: CASSPTGTSASYEQYF
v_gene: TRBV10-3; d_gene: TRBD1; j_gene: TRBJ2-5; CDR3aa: CAIREDRGETQYF
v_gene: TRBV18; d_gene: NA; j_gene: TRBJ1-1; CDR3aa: CASSPPNGAGTEAFF
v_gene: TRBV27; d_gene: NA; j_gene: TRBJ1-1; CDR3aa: CASADPNTEAFF
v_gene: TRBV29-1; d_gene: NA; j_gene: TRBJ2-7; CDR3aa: CSVCLSQGNEQYF
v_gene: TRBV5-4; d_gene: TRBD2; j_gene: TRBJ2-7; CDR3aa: CASSLDGLGPYEQYF
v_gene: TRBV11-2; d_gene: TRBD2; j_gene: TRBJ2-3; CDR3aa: CASSLLVLAGADTQYF
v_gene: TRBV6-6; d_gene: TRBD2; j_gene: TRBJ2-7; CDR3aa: CASSQLAGGTYEQYF
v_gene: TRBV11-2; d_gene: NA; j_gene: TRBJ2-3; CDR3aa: CASSLGRETDTQYF
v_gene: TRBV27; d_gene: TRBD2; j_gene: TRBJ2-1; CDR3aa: CASSPRTSGNHNEQFF